These 7 T cell receptor beta chains share one sample of origin, sequenced in a study of identical twins. From the 5' RACE reads, TCRdb called clonotypes with MiXCR, one entry per CDR3 protein. In the table there are a few hundred thousand distinct CDR3 sequences, 9.6% of which are singletons. In addition, the sample was reused for a study of yellow fever vaccine responses in identical twins.

The sample was PBMCs. The receptor set was obtained from a young woman in good health.

A few counts support this clonotype. One junction end disagrees with the germline gene, perhaps due to a read error. The chain carries TRBV20-1 and TRBJ2-2; possibly TRBD2 for D (5 bases). The CDR3 contains 16 residues. Germline-derived CDR1 and CDR2 are DFQATT and SNEGSKA (reference sequence). CDR3 sequence: CCARDWASTQTGELFF. The CDR3 coding sequence is TGCTGTGCTAGAGATTGGGCTAGCACACAAACCGGGGAGCTGTTTTTT.

The chain uses TRBV6-1 and TRBJ1-4; 7 positions agree with TRBD1. V lost 3 bases, J lost 5 bases, and 6 bases stayed unmatched. There are 15 residues in the CDR3. CDR1 is MNHNS and CDR2 is SASEGT in the germline V gene. The CDR3 reads CASSEAGGTNEKLFF. The CDR3 nucleotides read TGTGCCAGCAGTGAGGCAGGGGGGACGAATGAAAAACTGTTTTTT.

In this sample, this clonotype turned up many times. This chain uses TRBV12-3 or TRBV12-4 with TRBJ1-5; 7 bases align to TRBD1. The V and J ends lost 6 bases and 3 bases, in that order; junction bases with no gene match: 5. The CDR3 is 14 amino acids. CDR3: CASSHGQDNQPQHF. The CDR3 DNA is TGTGCCAGCAGCCACGGACAGGACAATCAGCCCCAGCATTTT.

V and J are TRBV7-8 and TRBJ2-7; 9 bases are a match to TRBD2. V was clipped by 5 bases and J by 3 bases; unmatched bases: 11. Germline-derived CDR1 and CDR2 are SGHVS and FQNEAQ. The CDR3 covers 16 residues. The DNA of the CDR3 is TGTGCCAGCAGCGACAAACCCCCTAGCGGGATCTACGAGCAGTACTTC. Translating it yields CASSDKPPSGIYEQYF.

This clonotype was seen more than once but under ten times. The genes are TRBV20-1 and TRBJ2-5; the D gene is possibly TRBD1 (6 bases). Germline-derived CDR1 and CDR2 are DFQATT and SNEGSKA (reference sequence). The CDR3 runs to 13 residues. V lost 3 bases to trimming and J lost 5 bases, with 13 bases between them. This CDR3 reads CSARDSYTETQYF. CDR3 DNA sequence: TGCAGTGCTAGGGACAGCTATACGGAGACCCAGTACTTC.

This clonotype showed up many times. This chain uses TRBV12-3 or TRBV12-4 with TRBJ1-4, with 11 bases matching TRBD1. Trimming cost V 6 bases and J 7 bases; bases outside gene matches: 4. CDR3 size: 14 residues. The CDR3 DNA reads as TGTGCCAGCAGCCCCGGGACAGGGGGTGAAAAACTGTTTTTT. This translates into CASSPGTGGEKLFF.

The V and J genes are TRBV5-1 and TRBJ2-2, with 10 bases fitting TRBD1. With V trimmed by 6 bases and J by 4 bases, 3 bases remained unmatched. Germline CDR1 and CDR2: SGHRS and YFSETQ. The CDR3 is 14 residues long. CDR3 bases: TGCGCCAGCACACGACAGGGGGCCACCGGGGAGCTGTTTTTT. Translating it yields CASTRQGATGELFF.